The 25 T cell receptor beta chains below were found in one sample sequenced in a study of neurological immune-mediated disorders. TCRdb itself ran the 5' RACE reads through MiXCR, one entry per CDR3 protein. Of under 20,000 distinct CDR3 sequences listed, under 15% are singletons. The sequenced sample consisted of PBMCs. These receptors originate from a man aged 60 to 75 with HTLV-1-associated myelopathy (HAM/TSP).

This clonotype is classed as medium-sized. The chain uses TRBV3-1 and TRBJ1-1; D is ambiguous. CDR3 length equals 13 residues. Trimming took off 3 bases at V and 1 base at J, with 6 bases between the two ends. CDR1 and CDR2 from the germline V gene are LGHDT and YNNKEL (reference sequence). CDR3: CASSQSGNTEAFF. The DNA of the CDR3 is TGTGCCAGCAGCCAGTCCGGGAACACTGAAGCTTTCTTT.

This clonotype was observed at least ten times. The CDR3 loop is CASSEQQGTEAFF. CDR3 in DNA: TGTGCCAGCAGTGAACAACAGGGCACTGAAGCTTTCTTT. This chain connects TRBV6-1 to TRBJ1-1; D is perhaps TRBD1 (6 bases). Trimming took off 2 bases at V and 4 bases at J, with 8 bases between the two ends. CDR1 is MNHNS, CDR2 SASEGT, per germline. This CDR3 spans 13 amino acids.

The table lists this clonotype with many counts. The chain carries TRBV20-1 and TRBJ2-3, with D possibly matching TRBD2 (5 bases). Germline values: CDR1 DFQATT, CDR2 SNEGSKA (reference sequence). This CDR3 region has 13 residues. The V end was cut by 3 bases, the J end by 2 bases, with 9 bases between. CDR3 residues: CSARTDSTDTQYF. The CDR3 DNA reads TGCAGTGCTAGGACGGACTCCACAGATACGCAGTATTTT.

Many counts were recorded for this clonotype. This chain links TRBV20-1 with TRBJ1-6, with D uncertain. This CDR3 comprises 14 residues. The ends were cut back, 3 bases at V and 0 bases at J, with 6 bases in the middle. CDR1 and CDR2 from the germline V gene are DFQATT and SNEGSKA (reference sequence). CDR3 DNA sequence: TGCAGTGCTAGGGTACTCTCCTATAATTCACCCCTCCACTTT. Protein: CSARVLSYNSPLHF.

This clonotype was recorded many times. The CDR3 DNA follows: TGCGCCAGCACCCCCAGCGGGGGAAACACCGGGGAGCTGTTTTTT. Protein sequence: CASTPSGGNTGELFF. The V and J genes are TRBV5-1 and TRBJ2-2, with 8 positions matching TRBD2. The V gene end was trimmed by 6 bases and the J gene end by 2 bases; junction bases not matched to a gene: 6. Germline CDR1 reads SGHRS; CDR2 reads YFSETQ. The CDR3 totals 15 residues.

This clonotype has ten or more counts. This chain links TRBV9 with TRBJ1-6; 8 bases map to TRBD1. J was trimmed by 8 bases and V by 3 bases; bases with no gene match: 7. The CDR3 totals 15 residues. The germline gives CDR1 SGDLS, CDR2 YYNGEE. In DNA form, the CDR3 reads TGTGCCAGCAGCGCCAACAGGGGGTTGGATTCACCCCTCCACTTT. It is translated as CASSANRGLDSPLHF.

This clonotype was seen a few times. The chain joins TRBV20-1 to TRBJ2-7; no clear D. The CDR3 is made up of 12 amino acids. The ends were cut back, 6 bases at V and 0 bases at J, with 9 bases in the middle. Germline CDR1 DFQATT, CDR2 SNEGSKA (reference sequence). Here the CDR3 reads CSAPSISYEQYF. The CDR3 bases are TGCAGTGCCCCCTCCATCTCCTACGAGCAGTACTTC.

Worth noting for this clonotype: This may be a read error, as it is one base from a much larger clone. The conserved final phenylalanine or tryptophan is absent from the CDR3, which likely points to a read error. The V and J genes are TRBV7-6 and TRBJ2-7, with D hard to call. Trimming took 5 bases from V and 3 from J, leaving 11 bases between them. The CDR3 sequence is 13 residues long. Germline loops: CDR1 SGHVS, CDR2 FNYEAQ. CDR3 loop: CASSPGPNYEQYS. DNA for the CDR3: TGTGCCAGCAGCCCCGGACCGAACTACGAGCAGTACTCC.

J is TRBJ1-6 and V is TRBV20-1; possibly TRBD1 for D (6 bases). Germline assignment: CDR1 DFQATT and CDR2 SNEGSKA (reference sequence). The CDR3 length is 15 residues. V lost 1 base and J 9 bases, leaving 16 bases between the germline ends. The CDR3 bases are TGCAGTGCTAGAGGACGAGAGGGGGGCGTTTCACCCCTCCACTTT. It codes for CSARGREGGVSPLHF.

In its sample, this clonotype was seen many times. The chain is built from TRBV14 and TRBJ2-3; D is uncertain. V lost 4 bases and J 8 bases, leaving 10 bases between the germline ends. The CDR3 has 12 residues. CDR1 and CDR2 from the germline V gene are SGHDN and FVKESK. The CDR3 DNA reads TGTGCCAGCAGCCCTGGGTTATTTACGCAGTATTTT. It codes for CASSPGLFTQYF.

The table lists this clonotype with a few counts. The chain has TRBV14 and TRBJ2-1; D may correspond to TRBD1 or TRBD2 (5 bases each). The V end lost 1 base, the J end lost 0 bases, and 13 bases lay between the germline ends. The CDR3 sequence is 17 residues long. Looked up from germline, CDR1 is SGHDN and CDR2 is FVKESK. CDR3 protein: CASSQVRGLGSYNEQFF. The CDR3 DNA reads as TGTGCCAGCAGCCAAGTGAGGGGCCTGGGCTCCTACAATGAGCAGTTCTTC.

CDR3 sequence (DNA): TGTGCCAGCAGACAGGGGACGGTCTACGAGCAGTACTTC. It codes for CASRQGTVYEQYF. The gene calls are TRBV12-3 or TRBV12-4 and TRBJ2-7; 7 nucleotides line up with TRBD1. The CDR3 contains 13 residues. V was pared by 6 bases and J by 3 bases, with 5 bases of the junction left unmatched.

This clonotype was seen at least ten times. V and J are TRBV7-2 and TRBJ1-5; TRBD1 matches at 10 bases. This CDR3 has 14 amino acids. V shed 2 bases, J shed 7 bases, and the junction held 2 bases outside the gene matches. Germline V gene data show CDR1 as SGHTA and CDR2 as FQGNSA. The CDR3 is CASSLRTGGQPQHF. Written as DNA, the CDR3 is TGTGCCAGCAGCTTAAGGACAGGGGGGCAGCCCCAGCATTTT.

This clonotype rates as medium-sized. This rearrangement joins TRBV24-1 to TRBJ2-1; D is uncertain. CDR3 length equals 14 residues. Trimming removed 2 bases from V and 9 bases from J, with 13 bases in between. The germline V gene has CDR1 KGHDR and CDR2 SFDVKD. The chain's CDR3 is CATSDYPGLGEQFF. The CDR3, as DNA: TGTGCCACCAGTGATTATCCGGGTTTGGGTGAGCAGTTCTTC.

This clonotype was counted many times. V is TRBV6-6 and J is TRBJ1-2; D is ambiguous. Trimming removed 5 bases at V and 0 bases at J, with 7 bases between. This CDR3 spans 13 amino acids. Germline CDR1 and CDR2: MNHNY and SVGAGI (reference sequence). CDR3 region: CASSPGTNYGYTF. CDR3 DNA sequence: TGTGCCAGCAGTCCCGGGACTAACTATGGCTACACCTTC.

Only a few counts were recorded for this clonotype. The chain combines TRBV7-6 with TRBJ2-5; D may be TRBD2 (6 bases). CDR1 SGHVS and CDR2 FNYEAQ come from the germline V gene. The CDR3 is made up of 14 amino acids. V shed 2 bases and J shed 5 bases, with 12 bases lying between them. The CDR3 sequence is CASSLNPAGETQYF. As DNA, the CDR3 is TGTGCCAGCAGCTTAAACCCGGCGGGGGAGACCCAGTACTTC. Complete variable domain (other parts from reference TRBV7-6 and TRBJ2-5): GAGVSQSPRYKVTKRGQDVALRCDPISGHVSLYWYRQALGQGPEFLTYFNYEAQQDKSGLPNDRFSAERPEGSISTLTIQRTEQRDSAMYRCASSLNPAGETQYFGPGTRLLVL.

This clonotype was seen repeatedly, ten times or more. The chain combines TRBV5-1 with TRBJ1-2; 8 bases are a match to TRBD1. In germline, CDR1 is SGHRS, CDR2 YFSETQ. The V segment lost 1 base and the J segment 8 bases; nucleotides outside the gene matches: 10. CDR3 length equals 15 residues. In nucleotides, the CDR3 is TGCGCCAGCAGCTTGTCCGGGCAGGGGGCGAGCGGCTACACCTTC. Translated: CASSLSGQGASGYTF.

This clonotype was recorded many times. The V and J genes are TRBV14 and TRBJ2-7; D gene uncertain. Germline V gene sequence: CDR1 SGHDN, CDR2 FVKESK. Trimming took 0 bases from V and 2 from J, leaving 5 bases between them. CDR3 length equals 13 residues. CDR3 sequence (DNA): TGTGCCAGCAGCCAAGACGGTCCCTACGAGCAGTACTTC. It yields the protein CASSQDGPYEQYF.

This clonotype was counted many times. The V gene is TRBV5-1, the J gene TRBJ2-7; possibly TRBD2 for D (6 bases). Germline V lookup: CDR1 SGHRS, CDR2 YFSETQ. CDR3 size: 15 residues. V lost 4 bases and J 4 bases, leaving 18 bases between the germline ends. CDR3 protein: CASSRGLQSAYEQYF. CDR3 nucleotides: TGCGCCAGCAGCCGGGGGTTACAGTCCGCGTACGAGCAGTACTTC.

This clonotype occurred many times. This chain connects TRBV9 to TRBJ2-1; the D call may be TRBD1 or TRBD2 (6 bases each). The germline V gene encodes CDR1 SGDLS and CDR2 YYNGEE. The CDR3 contains 13 residues. V lost 10 bases, J lost 4 bases, and 15 bases lay in between. The CDR3 DNA follows: TGTGCCTTACGACAGGCGGGGTACAATGAGCAGTTCTTC. Translation gives CALRQAGYNEQFF. The entire variable domain, with the rest obtained from reference TRBV9 and TRBJ2-1, is as follows: DSGVTQTPKHLITATGQRVTLRCSPRSGDLSVYWYQQSLDQGLQFLIQYYNGEERAKGNILERFSAQQFPDLHSELNLSSLELGDSALYFCALRQAGYNEQFFGPGTRLTVL.

In its sample, this clonotype was seen many times. The chain links TRBV29-1 to TRBJ1-4, with no clear D. This CDR3 contains 13 residues. V was cut by 0 bases and J by 6 bases, with 8 bases left in between. Germline CDR1 SQVTM, CDR2 ANQGSEA. This CDR3 is CSVEEGGDEKLFF. CDR3 coding DNA: TGCAGCGTTGAAGAAGGTGGGGATGAAAAACTGTTTTTT.

This clonotype was counted at least ten times. V gene TRBV5-5 combines with J gene TRBJ1-1; 7 bases are a match to TRBD1. V trimming: 2 bases; J trimming: 4 bases; junction bases outside the gene matches: 5. CDR3 size: 14 residues. The germline gives CDR1 SGHKS, CDR2 YYEKEE (reference sequence). This CDR3 is CASSFQGDGTEAFF. Written as DNA, the CDR3 is TGTGCCAGCAGCTTTCAGGGGGACGGCACTGAAGCTTTCTTT.

This sequence joins TRBV18 and TRBJ2-5; D is undetermined. The CDR3 consists of 14 residues. V lost 0 bases and J 5 bases, leaving 10 bases between the germline ends. CDR1 is KGHSH and CDR2 is LQKENI in the germline V gene. CDR3 amino acids: CASSPPGGRETQYF. CDR3 nucleotide sequence: TGTGCCAGCTCACCACCGGGCGGCCGGGAGACCCAGTACTTC.

The table lists this clonotype with many counts. The chain uses TRBV10-1 and TRBJ1-1; TRBD1 aligns across 7 bases. V was pared by 3 bases and J by 9 bases, with 7 bases of the junction left unmatched. CDR3 length: 13 amino acids. Germline V gene lookup returns CDR1 WNHNN and CDR2 SYGVQD (reference sequence). The CDR3 loop is CASSDRPGQKAFF. The CDR3 region has the DNA TGCGCCAGCAGTGACCGACCGGGACAGAAAGCTTTCTTT.

This clonotype was seen at least ten times. V usage is TRBV5-8 and J usage is TRBJ2-7; D is undetermined. This CDR3 is built from 13 residues. Per the germline V gene, CDR1 is SGHTS and CDR2 is YDEGEE. V lost 0 bases to trimming and J lost 3 bases, with 7 bases between them. The CDR3 region is CASSLDTNYEQYF. The CDR3 nucleotides are TGTGCCAGCAGCTTGGACACTAACTACGAGCAGTACTTC. Combining the CDR3 with reference TRBV5-8 and TRBJ2-7 gives the whole variable domain EAGVTQSPTHLIKTRGQQATLRCSPISGHTSVYWYQQALGLGLQFLLWYDEGEERNRGNFPPRFSGRQFPNYSSELNVNALELEDSALYLCASSLDTNYEQYFGPGTRLTVT.